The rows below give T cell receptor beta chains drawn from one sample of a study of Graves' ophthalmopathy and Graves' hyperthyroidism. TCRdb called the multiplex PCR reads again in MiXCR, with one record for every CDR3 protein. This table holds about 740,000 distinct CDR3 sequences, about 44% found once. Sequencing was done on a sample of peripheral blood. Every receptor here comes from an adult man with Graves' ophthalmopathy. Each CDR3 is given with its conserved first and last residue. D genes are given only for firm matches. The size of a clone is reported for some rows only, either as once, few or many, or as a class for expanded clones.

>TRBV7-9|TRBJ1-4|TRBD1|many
CASSLGQAGGEKLFF
TGTGCCAGCAGCCTCGGACAGGCTGGGGGTGAAAAACTGTTTTTT
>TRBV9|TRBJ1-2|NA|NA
CASQGGGYGYTF
TGTGCCAGCCAAGGAGGTGGCTATGGCTACACCTTC
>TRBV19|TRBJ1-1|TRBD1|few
CASSNRQGVTEAFF
TGTGCCAGTAGTAACCGACAGGGGGTCACTGAAGCTTTCTTT
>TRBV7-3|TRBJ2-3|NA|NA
CASSPNRDLNTQYF
TGTGCCAGCAGCCCGAACCGGGACTTAAATACGCAGTATTTT
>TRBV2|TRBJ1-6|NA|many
CASSEAEVWNSPLHF
TGTGCCAGCAGTGAAGCAGAGGTTTGGAATTCACCCCTCCACTTT
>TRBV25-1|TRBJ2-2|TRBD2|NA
CASTGLAGGVGELFF
TGTGCCAGCACCGGACTAGCGGGAGGAGTAGGGGAGCTGTTTTTT
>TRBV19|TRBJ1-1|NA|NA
CASSIGNNGALEAFF
TGTGCCAGTAGTATTGGGAATAACGGGGCACTTGAAGCTTTCTTT
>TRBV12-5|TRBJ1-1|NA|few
CASGLDILNTEAFF
TGTGCTAGTGGATTGGACATATTGAACACTGAAGCTTTCTTT
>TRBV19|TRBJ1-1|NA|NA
CASSPRTKMNTEAFF
TGTGCCAGTAGTCCCAGGACAAAAATGAACACTGAAGCTTTCTTT
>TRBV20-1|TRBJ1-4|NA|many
CSARYLGQDEKLFF
TGCAGTGCTAGATACCTGGGGCAAGATGAAAAACTGTTTTTT
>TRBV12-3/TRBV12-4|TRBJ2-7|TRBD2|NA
CASSLVGTSSYEQYF
TGTGCCAGCAGTTTAGTCGGGACTAGCTCCTACGAGCAGTACTTC
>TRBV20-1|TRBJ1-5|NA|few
CSARKTENQPQHF
TGCAGTGCTAGAAAGACAGAGAATCAGCCCCAGCATTTT
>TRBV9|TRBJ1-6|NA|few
CATSSGSYNSPLHF
TGTGCCACCTCATCGGGCTCCTATAATTCACCCCTCCACTTT
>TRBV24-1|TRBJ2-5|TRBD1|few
CATSEPRTGGFQETQYF
TGTGCCACCAGTGAACCTCGGACAGGGGGGTTTCAAGAGACCCAGTACTTC
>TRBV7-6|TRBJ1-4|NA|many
CASSLGQTFATNEKLFF
TGTGCCAGCAGCTTAGGTCAGACCTTTGCAACTAATGAAAAACTGTTTTTT
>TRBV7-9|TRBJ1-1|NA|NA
CASSWGRANTEAFF
TGTGCCAGCAGCTGGGGACGGGCGAACACTGAAGCTTTCTTT
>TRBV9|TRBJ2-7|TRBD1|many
CASSVGTGEQYF
TGTGCCAGCAGCGTGGGGACAGGGGAGCAGTACTTC